This T cell receptor (beta chain) was identified during a study of persistence of HIV-infected CD4 T cells. Cells were stimulated with CMV-infected fibroblast lysates at 8 to 10 ug/mL. CD40L-negative CD69-negative CD45RO-high memory CD4+ T cells were sorted as populations depleted of antigen-responding cells. Germline V gene lookup returns CDR1 LGHNA and CDR2 YSLEER. After removal of 0 bases from V and 6 bases from J, the junction contained 8 bases not matched to a gene. This CDR3 region has 16 residues. The immunoSEQ assay was version 4, run in survey mode. TCRdb's table, derived via immunoSEQ multiplex PCR, lists solely in-frame clones and lacks some. The table records over 25,000 clones, around four fifths of them present only once. As regards this clone: The antigen is not known.

The clonotype originates from an adult man with HIV who was CMV-seropositive. The chain uses TRBV4-3 and TRBJ2-3; TRBD2 matches 8 bases. The sample in question was CD4+ T cells sorted from PBMCs after approximately 19-hour stimulation, obtained from a patient who received antiretroviral therapy. CDR3 nucleotide sequence: TGCGCCAGCAGCCAAGATATGGGACTAGGCAGTGATACGCAGTATTTT. It translates to CASSQDMGLGSDTQYF.